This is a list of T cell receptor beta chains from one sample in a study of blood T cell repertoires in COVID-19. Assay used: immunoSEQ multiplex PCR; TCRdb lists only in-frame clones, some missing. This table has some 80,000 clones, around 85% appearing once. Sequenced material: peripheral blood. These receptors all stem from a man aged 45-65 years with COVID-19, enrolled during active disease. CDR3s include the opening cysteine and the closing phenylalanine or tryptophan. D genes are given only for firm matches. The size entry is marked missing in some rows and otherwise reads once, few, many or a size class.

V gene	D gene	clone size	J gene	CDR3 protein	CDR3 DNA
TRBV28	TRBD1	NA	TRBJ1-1	CASSGTGSQAAEAFF	TGTGCCAGCAGTGGGACAGGCTCTCAGGCGGCTGAAGCTTTCTTT
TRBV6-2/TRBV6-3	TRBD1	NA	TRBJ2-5	CASSRGTGGAGTQYF	TGTGCCAGCAGTCGAGGGACAGGGGGCGCAGGGACCCAGTACTTC
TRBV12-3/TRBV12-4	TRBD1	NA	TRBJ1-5	CASSGTGAQPQHF	TGTGCCAGCAGTGGGACAGGGGCACAGCCCCAGCATTTT
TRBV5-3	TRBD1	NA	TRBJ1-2	CARSLDRGPANYGYTF	TGTGCCAGAAGCTTGGACAGGGGACCCGCTAACTATGGCTACACCTTC
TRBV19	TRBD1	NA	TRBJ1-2	CASSFRDRGYGYTF	TGTGCCAGTAGTTTCCGGGACAGGGGATACGGCTACACCTTC
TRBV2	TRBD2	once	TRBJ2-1	CASVPRSGVNNEQFF	TGTGCCAGCGTTCCCCGGAGCGGGGTTAACAATGAGCAGTTCTTC
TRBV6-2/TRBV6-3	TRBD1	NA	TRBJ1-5	CASSTPGQGSQPQHF	TGTGCCAGCAGCACTCCGGGACAGGGGAGTCAGCCCCAGCATTTT
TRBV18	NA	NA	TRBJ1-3	CASSPTRDSGNTIYF	TGTGCCAGCTCACCAACCCGGGACTCTGGAAACACCATATATTTT
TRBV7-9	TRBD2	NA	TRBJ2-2	CASSGTSGYTGELFF	TGTGCCAGCAGCGGGACTAGCGGTTACACCGGGGAGCTGTTTTTT
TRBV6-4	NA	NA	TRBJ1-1	CASSRQRNTEAFF	TGTGCCAGCAGTAGACAGCGGAACACTGAAGCTTTCTTT
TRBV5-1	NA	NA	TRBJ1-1	CASSEQENTEAFF	TGCGCCAGCTCAGAACAGGAGAACACTGAAGCTTTCTTT
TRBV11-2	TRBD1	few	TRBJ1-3	CASSWDRGSGNTIYF	TGTGCCAGCAGCTGGGACAGGGGCTCTGGAAACACCATATATTTT
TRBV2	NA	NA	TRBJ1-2	CASRGDMIYGYTF	TGTGCCAGCAGGGGCGACATGATCTATGGCTACACCTTC
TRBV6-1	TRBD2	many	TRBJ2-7	CASSEGSGTSYEQYF	TGTGCCAGCAGTGAAGGTAGCGGGACTTCCTACGAGCAGTACTTC
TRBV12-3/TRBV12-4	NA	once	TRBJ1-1	CASSSGVHTEAFF	TGTGCCAGCAGTTCCGGGGTTCACACTGAAGCTTTCTTT
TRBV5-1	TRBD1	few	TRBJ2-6	CASRTGGAGSGANVLTF	TGCGCCAGCAGGACAGGGGGCGCTGGCTCGGGGGCCAACGTCCTGACTTTC
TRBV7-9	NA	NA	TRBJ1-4	CASSLEGRVGRVGEKLFF	TGTGCCAGCAGCTTAGAGGGCCGGGTCGGCAGGGTAGGGGAAAAACTGTTTTTT
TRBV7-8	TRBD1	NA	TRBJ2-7	CASSPSPRGRYEQYF	TGTGCCAGCAGCCCCTCTCCCAGGGGGCGATACGAGCAGTACTTC
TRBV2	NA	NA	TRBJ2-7	CASSVGAEVSEQYF	TGTGCCAGCAGTGTAGGCGCCGAGGTGAGCGAGCAGTACTTC
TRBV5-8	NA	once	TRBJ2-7	CASSPSPKGRFAYEQYF	TGTGCCAGCAGCCCAAGTCCAAAGGGGAGGTTCGCCTACGAGCAGTACTTC
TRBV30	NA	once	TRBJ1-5	CAWGHSNQPQHF	TGTGCCTGGGGACACTCCAATCAGCCCCAGCATTTT
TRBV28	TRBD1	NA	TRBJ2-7	CASSFWQGEGQYF	TGTGCCAGCAGTTTTTGGCAGGGGGAAGGGCAGTACTTC
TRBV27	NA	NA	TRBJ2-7	CASSIARTYEQYF	TGTGCCAGCAGCATAGCGCGAACCTACGAGCAGTACTTC
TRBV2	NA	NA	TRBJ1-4	CASSELRRTATNEKLFF	TGTGCCAGCAGTGAATTGAGACGGACTGCAACTAATGAAAAACTGTTTTTT
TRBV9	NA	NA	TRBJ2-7	CASATNPLGGQLEQYF	TGTGCCAGCGCCACTAATCCGCTGGGGGGACAGCTCGAGCAGTACTTC
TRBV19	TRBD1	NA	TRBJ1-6	CASSMGSGGNSPLHF	TGTGCCAGTAGTATGGGGTCAGGGGGAAATTCACCCCTCCACTTT
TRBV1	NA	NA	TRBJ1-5	CTSSQARGDTRFSNQPQHF	TGCACCAGCAGCCAGGCCCGGGGGGACACCCGATTCAGCAATCAGCCCCAGCATTTT
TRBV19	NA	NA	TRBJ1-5	CASRRQGSNQPQHF	TGTGCCAGTAGGAGGCAGGGGAGCAATCAGCCCCAGCATTTT
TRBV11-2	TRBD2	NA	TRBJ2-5	CASSLRPGGETQYF	TGTGCCAGCAGCTTACGGCCGGGAGGAGAGACCCAGTACTTC
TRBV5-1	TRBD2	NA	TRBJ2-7	CASSLAPGGEQYF	TGCGCCAGCAGCTTGGCTCCGGGAGGGGAGCAGTACTTC
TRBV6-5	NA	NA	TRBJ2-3	CASKSGDFHTDTQYF	TGTGCCAGCAAATCGGGTGACTTCCACACAGATACGCAGTATTTT
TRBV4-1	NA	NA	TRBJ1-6	CASSQFGSGNSPLHF	TGCGCCAGCAGCCAGTTCGGGTCTGGTAATTCACCCCTCCACTTT
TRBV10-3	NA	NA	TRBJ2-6	CAISGGPLGGANVLTF	TGTGCCATCAGTGGGGGGCCCCTGGGGGGGGCCAACGTCCTGACTTTC